The 25 T cell receptor beta chains below were found in one sample sequenced in a study of T cells expressing NK-cell markers. TCRdb re-called the 5' RACE reads; every CDR3 protein appears as one record, without DNA. This listing includes 200,000 to 300,000 distinct CDR3 sequences. Sequenced: blood T cells: a sorted CD56 or NKG2C T cell subset, CD4+ or CD8+ T cells, or bulk PBMC T cells (not recorded which). The origin of the receptors is a man younger than 30 in good health.

The chain recombines TRBV29-1 with TRBJ2-1; without DNA, the TCRdb call of TRBD1 cannot be checked. The germline V gene has CDR1 SQVTM and CDR2 ANQGSEA. The CDR3 totals 13 residues. CDR3 loop: CSVAKQGINEQFF.

The chain has TRBV12-3 or TRBV12-4 and TRBJ1-1; TCRdb gives TRBD1 as the D gene, but with no DNA this cannot be confirmed. The CDR3 runs to 14 residues. The CDR3 sequence: CASRPFGAAEEAFF.

The V call is TRBV20-1, the J call TRBJ2-1; the D gene TCRdb calls, TRBD2, cannot be checked with no DNA. Germline CDR1 DFQATT, CDR2 SNEGSKA (reference sequence). The CDR3 is 13 residues long. CDR3 residues: CSALAGRRNEQFF.

This chain connects TRBV6-4 to TRBJ2-2. The CDR3 has 13 residues. Germline assignment: CDR1 MRHNA and CDR2 SNTAGT. The CDR3 loop is CASSPIAPGELFF.

This chain joins TRBV11-2 and TRBJ2-2. CDR1 is SGHAT, CDR2 FQNNGV, per germline. This CDR3 has 14 amino acids. Here the CDR3 reads CASSLESVSGELFF. Full variable domain (remainder filled in from reference TRBV11-2 and TRBJ2-2): EAGVAQSPRYKIIEKRQSVAFWCNPISGHATLYWYQQILGQGPKLLIQFQNNGVVDDSQLPKDRFSAERLKGVDSTLKIQPAKLEDSAVYLCASSLESVSGELFFGEGSRLTVL.

This sequence joins TRBV12-3 or TRBV12-4 and TRBJ2-1; the D gene TCRdb calls, TRBD1, cannot be checked with no DNA. The CDR3 contains 16 residues. CDR3 region: CASRGTGASTYNEQFF.

V usage is TRBV29-1 and J usage is TRBJ2-2; TCRdb names TRBD2, which stays unverified in the absence of DNA. Germline CDR1 SQVTM, CDR2 ANQGSEA. The CDR3 has 14 amino acids. The CDR3 loop is CSVAAASVERELFF.

V and J are TRBV4-3 and TRBJ2-3; TCRdb proposes TRBD2, but this gene call is untestable without DNA. Germline V CDR1 and CDR2: LGHNA, YSLEER. The CDR3 sequence is 14 residues long. CDR3 sequence reads: CASSPRGRGDTQYF.

The gene calls are TRBV24-1 and TRBJ1-2. This CDR3 comprises 11 residues. In germline, CDR1 is KGHDR, CDR2 SFDVKD. The CDR3 sequence: CATSDLGGYTF.

CDR3 region: CASSLDTTWGEQFF. The rearrangement joins TRBV5-1 to TRBJ2-1. Germline V CDR1 and CDR2: SGHRS, YFSETQ. The CDR3 is 14 amino acids.

The rearrangement uses TRBV16 and TRBJ2-7; TCRdb selects TRBD2, and the lack of DNA leaves this call unchecked. This CDR3 is 16 amino acids long. Germline-derived CDR1 and CDR2 are KGHSY and FQNENV. The CDR3 loop is CASSLRGIALIGEQYF.

This chain links TRBV12-3 or TRBV12-4 with TRBJ2-5. The CDR3 extends over 13 amino acids. This CDR3 reads CASSVIRQETQYF.

The J gene is TRBJ1-4, the V gene TRBV20-1; without DNA, the TCRdb call of TRBD1 cannot be checked. Germline values: CDR1 DFQATT, CDR2 SNEGSKA (reference sequence). The CDR3 extends over 13 amino acids. The CDR3 spells CSAHDRANEKLFF.

This chain links TRBV12-3 or TRBV12-4 with TRBJ2-5; TCRdb gives TRBD1 as the D gene, but with no DNA this cannot be confirmed. The CDR3 totals 13 residues. This CDR3 is CASSLSGAGTQYF.

The rearrangement links TRBV15 to TRBJ1-1; TCRdb picks TRBD1, but there is no DNA to check that call. CDR1 is LNHNV and CDR2 is YYDKDF in the germline V gene (reference sequence). The CDR3 is 12 residues long. The CDR3 spells CATPGPLSKAFF.

This rearrangement joins TRBV25-1 to TRBJ1-2. The V gene's germline CDR1 is MGHDK and CDR2 SYGVNS. The CDR3 contains 13 residues. The CDR3 is CASSDQLNYGYTF.

The chain carries TRBV10-3 and TRBJ1-6; TCRdb indicates TRBD1, and absent DNA this call remains unverified. Germline CDR1 is ENHRY and CDR2 is SYGVKD. The CDR3 is made up of 16 amino acids. CDR3 region: CAISEHTGTDNSPLHF.

The chain employs TRBV5-1 and TRBJ2-3. The CDR3 length is 13 residues. Germline V lookup: CDR1 SGHRS, CDR2 YFSETQ. The CDR3 is CASSFARSDTQYF.

V is TRBV4-2 and J is TRBJ2-2; TCRdb indicates TRBD1, and absent DNA this call remains unverified. The germline V gene has CDR1 LGHNA and CDR2 YNFKEQ. The CDR3 length is 13 residues. The CDR3 here is CAVSGVQTGELFF.

The chain carries TRBV7-2 and TRBJ2-1. The CDR3 spans 15 residues. The germline V gene has CDR1 SGHTA and CDR2 FQGNSA. This chain's CDR3 is CASSLWPISYNEQFF.

V and J are TRBV2 and TRBJ2-7; without DNA, the TCRdb call of TRBD2 cannot be checked. Germline CDR1 and CDR2: SNHLY and FYNNEI. The CDR3 has 13 amino acids. CDR3 protein: CASSGREGGEQYF.

This rearrangement joins TRBV29-1 to TRBJ2-3; the TRBD1 assignment by TCRdb is unverifiable without DNA. CDR1 SQVTM and CDR2 ANQGSEA come from the germline V gene. The CDR3 runs 14 residues. The CDR3 protein is CSPTLGGHTDTQYF.

V is TRBV4-2 and J is TRBJ2-1; TCRdb indicates TRBD2, and absent DNA this call remains unverified. The CDR3 runs to 19 residues. Germline CDR1 is LGHNA and CDR2 is YNFKEQ. The CDR3 loop is CASSLQGPGLGGSYNEQFF.

The rearrangement joins TRBV12-3 or TRBV12-4 to TRBJ2-3. The CDR3 is 12 amino acids. CDR3: CAGGLSTDTQYF.

This chain's CDR3 is CSARESGAGDGYEQFF. The rearrangement uses TRBV20-1 and TRBJ2-1; the TCRdb D gene call, TRBD2, has no DNA to confirm it. This CDR3 has 16 residues. CDR1 and CDR2 from the germline V gene are DFQATT and SNEGSKA (reference sequence).